This T cell receptor beta chain was sequenced during a study of blood T cell repertoires in COVID-19. The CDR3 is made up of 17 amino acids. Trimming removed 0 bases from V and 7 bases from J; junction bases left unmatched: 10. The data were produced by immunoSEQ multiplex PCR, yet TCRdb's version contains in-frame clones alone and is incomplete. Among roughly 260,000 clones listed, approximately 83% were seen once. This sequence was found in a woman aged 45-65 years who had recovered from COVID-19. Source material: PBMCs or T cells enriched from blood (not recorded which). J is TRBJ2-1 and V is TRBV5-3; 10 bases agree with TRBD2. TRBV5-3 is treated as an ORF (open reading frame) with a function not yet certain. CDR3 sequence: CARSLVYLAGERNEQFF. Written as DNA, the CDR3 is TGTGCCAGAAGCTTGGTATATCTAGCGGGAGAACGGAATGAGCAGTTCTTC.